These T cell receptor beta chains were read from a single sample in a study of control samples from healthy donors and cancer patients. Assay used: immunoSEQ multiplex PCR; TCRdb lists only in-frame clones, some missing. The sample includes over 80,000 clones, almost 85% seen only once; the top ten take 2% to 2.5%. Sequenced sample: blood. Source of these receptors: a man in his 60s in good health. The CDR3 runs from the conserved cysteine through the conserved F or W. A D gene is named only where the DNA matches it firmly. Rows give clone size only sometimes, using once, few, many, or a class for an expanded clone.

TRBD2,TRBJ2-1,TRBV4-1,.,CASSQERLAELQFF,TGCGCCAGCAGCCAAGAGAGACTAGCGGAGCTACAGTTCTTC
.,TRBJ2-7,TRBV6-1,.,CASSEAGYEQYF,TGTGCCAGCAGTGAAGCAGGTTACGAGCAGTACTTC
.,TRBJ2-7,TRBV25-1,.,CASSEVRASLHEQYF,TGTGCCAGCAGTGAAGTTAGGGCTAGCCTCCACGAGCAGTACTTC
.,TRBJ1-1,TRBV6-5,many,CASIKGDPYTEAFF,TGTGCCAGCATAAAGGGAGACCCTTACACTGAAGCTTTCTTT
TRBD1,TRBJ1-2,TRBV29-1,.,CSVQGADLGYTF,TGCAGCGTTCAGGGGGCGGATCTTGGCTACACCTTC
.,TRBJ1-5,TRBV28,.,CASSPDSRAQHF,TGTGCCAGCAGTCCCGACAGCCGGGCCCAGCATTTT
.,TRBJ2-5,TRBV9,.,CASSVEAGPPETQYF,TGTGCCAGCAGCGTAGAAGCAGGGCCCCCAGAAACCCAGTACTTC
.,TRBJ2-5,TRBV7-9,.,CASSSTEGGETQYF,TGTGCCAGCAGCTCCACAGAGGGCGGGGAGACCCAGTACTTC
.,TRBJ2-6,TRBV30,.,CAWSAGANVLTF,TGTGCCTGGAGCGCTGGGGCCAACGTCCTGACTTTC
.,TRBJ2-7,TRBV30,few,CAWSVSTSYEQYF,TGTGCCTGGAGTGTATCCACGAGCTACGAGCAGTACTTC
TRBD1,TRBJ2-2,TRBV5-6,.,CASSLQGATAGELFF,TGTGCCAGCAGCCTACAGGGGGCTACGGCCGGGGAGCTGTTTTTT
TRBD1,TRBJ1-2,TRBV28,.,CASGDSYGYTF,TGTGCCAGCGGGGACAGCTATGGCTACACCTTC
TRBD2,TRBJ2-3,TRBV2,.,CASRREAGGPTDTQYF,TGTGCCAGCAGACGAGAAGCGGGAGGGCCCACAGATACGCAGTATTTT
.,TRBJ2-3,TRBV15,.,CATSRERVTDPSTDTQYF,TGTGCCACCAGCAGAGAGAGGGTGACGGACCCTAGCACAGATACGCAGTATTTT
.,TRBJ2-2,TRBV18,.,CASSPLAANTGELFF,TGTGCCAGCTCACCACTTGCAGCTAACACCGGGGAGCTGTTTTTT
.,TRBJ1-1,TRBV7-2,.,CASSLGPLTTEAFF,TGTGCCAGCAGCTTAGGACCATTAACCACTGAAGCTTTCTTT
.,TRBJ1-5,TRBV5-1,.,CASSLGRESSPQHF,TGCGCCAGCAGCTTGGGCAGGGAGTCGTCGCCCCAGCATTTT
.,TRBJ2-6,TRBV11-2,.,CASSLDRTGANVLTF,TGTGCCAGCAGCTTAGATCGTACTGGGGCCAACGTCCTGACTTTC
TRBD1,TRBJ1-6,TRBV6-5,.,CASSYAGQGLSPLHF,TGTGCCAGCAGTTATGCGGGACAGGGGTTGTCACCCCTCCACTTT
TRBD2,TRBJ2-1,TRBV19,.,CASSVAGYYNEQFF,TGTGCCAGTTCGGTAGCGGGCTACTACAATGAGCAGTTCTTC